The 10 T cell receptor beta chains listed next were all sequenced from one sample in a study of PD-1 blockade in classical Hodgkin lymphoma. Produced via immunoSEQ multiplex PCR; TCRdb's table is partial and in-frame only. The profile covers roughly 16,000 clones, with 92% appearing a single time and 0.51% taken by the ten largest. Time point meaning: newly diagnosed, previously untreated cHL patient sample. Purification of CD4+ T cells from thawed PBMCs was performed via magnetic negative selection. The specimen sequenced was CD4+ T cells from blood. These receptors all stem from a human donor with classical Hodgkin lymphoma.

The chain is built from TRBV7-3 and TRBJ2-3; tentatively, D is TRBD1 or TRBD2 (6 bases each). Germline V gives CDR1 SGHTA, CDR2 FQGTGA. V was pared by 2 bases and J by 4 bases, with 13 bases between. The CDR3 covers 15 residues. CDR3 in DNA: TGTGCCAGCAGCTTATACGGAGGGGGTGCAGATACGCAGTATTTT. Its protein product is CASSLYGGGADTQYF.

This chain joins TRBV7-9 and TRBJ2-7; perhaps TRBD1 as D (7 bases). CDR3 length equals 18 residues. CDR1 SEHNR and CDR2 FQNEAQ come from the germline V gene (reference sequence). V lost 4 bases and J 2 bases, leaving 24 bases between the germline ends. As DNA, the CDR3 is TGTGCCAGCAGCTCCCGGGACAGTCTTAGACTAGGTACCTACGAGCAGTACTTC. Amino acids: CASSSRDSLRLGTYEQYF.

This chain connects TRBV18 to TRBJ1-2; perhaps TRBD1 as D (6 bases). The V end lost 3 bases, the J end lost 0 bases, and 14 bases lay between the germline ends. There are 16 residues in the CDR3. In germline, CDR1 is KGHSH, CDR2 LQKENI. The chain's CDR3 is CASSPPTGPANYGYTF. The DNA of the CDR3 is TGTGCCAGCTCACCGCCGACAGGCCCAGCTAACTATGGCTACACCTTC.

The V gene is TRBV25-1, the J gene TRBJ2-3, with D tentatively TRBD1 (6 bases). V lost 3 bases and J 0 bases, leaving 16 bases between the germline ends. The germline gives CDR1 MGHDK, CDR2 SYGVNS. The CDR3 spans 17 residues. This CDR3 is CASSDKSQGASTDTQYF. CDR3 in DNA: TGTGCCAGCAGTGATAAATCACAGGGAGCTAGCACAGATACGCAGTATTTT. The full variable domain, in which reference TRBV25-1 and TRBJ2-3 provide the parts outside the CDR3, is EADIYQTPRYLVIGTGKKITLECSQTMGHDKMYWYQQDPGMELHLIHYSYGVNSTEKGDLSSESTVSRIRTEHFPLTLESARPSHTSQYLCASSDKSQGASTDTQYFGPGTRLTVL.

The chain has TRBV5-4 and TRBJ1-3; D might be TRBD1 (5 bases). The CDR3 consists of 14 residues. The germline gives CDR1 SGHNT, CDR2 YYREEE (reference sequence). Deletions cut 0 bases from V and 3 bases from J, with 7 bases between. CDR3 in DNA: TGTGCCAGCAGCTTGGACAGGCTTGGAAACACCATATATTTT. Translated, it gives CASSLDRLGNTIYF.

The chain recombines TRBV30 with TRBJ1-2, with D possibly TRBD1 on 5 matching bases. The CDR3 contains 12 residues. Germline loops: CDR1 GTSNPN, CDR2 SVGIG (reference sequence). The V and J ends lost 2 bases and 8 bases respectively, with 12 bases between them. The DNA for the CDR3 is TGTGCCTGGAGTTCCACAGGTCAGGGCTACACCTTC. Translating it yields CAWSSTGQGYTF.

The chain couples TRBV7-9 to TRBJ2-1; a possible D gene is TRBD2 (7 bases). Germline CDR1 reads SEHNR; CDR2 reads FQNEAQ (reference sequence). The CDR3 covers 15 residues. The V and J ends lost 8 bases and 0 bases respectively, with 14 bases between them. The chain's CDR3 is CASRGAFSSYNEQFF. CDR3 nucleotides: TGTGCCAGCCGGGGGGCGTTTAGCTCCTACAATGAGCAGTTCTTC.

This CDR3 is CASSFAGRGGQETQYF. DNA for the CDR3: TGTGCCAGCAGCTTCGCGGGTAGAGGGGGCCAAGAGACCCAGTACTTC. This chain joins TRBV5-4 and TRBJ2-5; maybe TRBD1 (6 bases). The CDR3 consists of 16 residues. The germline V and J ends were trimmed by 2 bases and 1 base, with 15 bases remaining between them. The germline V gene encodes CDR1 SGHNT and CDR2 YYREEE (reference sequence).

The rearrangement uses TRBV9 and TRBJ1-1; maybe TRBD1 (6 bases). V was trimmed by 4 bases and J by 7 bases, leaving 11 bases between them. Germline CDR1 reads SGDLS; CDR2 reads YYNGEE. This CDR3 is built from 12 residues. The CDR3 loop is CASSLETGEAFF. The CDR3 nucleotides are TGTGCCAGCAGCCTAGAGACAGGTGAAGCTTTCTTT.

The rearrangement uses TRBV25-1 and TRBJ2-1, with D possibly being TRBD2 (6 bases). The V gene lost 0 bases and the J gene lost 9 bases, with 12 bases spanning the gap. Germline V lookup: CDR1 MGHDK, CDR2 SYGVNS. This CDR3 region has 14 residues. This CDR3 reads CASSEYPGLSEQFF. The CDR3 bases are TGTGCCAGCAGTGAATACCCGGGACTGTCTGAGCAGTTCTTC.